The 11 T cell receptor beta chains given below trace back to one sample, sequenced in a study of T cells in women clearing cervical HPV infection. Only in-frame clones appear in the TCRdb table, and some are missing; sequencing was by immunoSEQ multiplex PCR. Across some 25,000 clones, the top ten clones capture around 7.2% of the sample. The specimen sequenced was blood buffy coat. The receptors originated from a woman aged 18 to 75 with a cervical HPV16 infection that either progressed to CIN3+ or cleared (not recorded which).

Worth noting for this clone: The read ends 3 residues early relative to the CDR3; the germline J gene fills the gap. The V call is TRBV20-1, the J call TRBJ2-1, with 7 bases lining up with TRBD2. Germline lookup yields CDR1 DFQATT and CDR2 SNEGSKA (reference sequence). V lost 0 bases to trimming and J lost 7 bases; unmatched junction nucleotides: 9. The CDR3 spans 15 residues. The covered CDR3 bases are TGCAGTGCTAGAGACCCAGCGGGGCGGGGGAATGAG. This encodes CSARDPAGRGNE. The whole CDR3 protein is CSARDPAGRGNEQFF.

With regard to this clone: Read sequence stops 3 residues before the CDR3 end, and the germline J gene provides the missing end. The chain employs TRBV7-8 and TRBJ2-2; tentative D call: TRBD2 (5 bases). Germline loops: CDR1 SGHVS, CDR2 FQNEAQ. This CDR3 has 17 residues. CDR3 in amino acids: CASSLGQEDWDTEKLFF. The DNA read from the CDR3 is TGTGCCAGCAGCTTAGGTCAGGAGGACTGGGATACTGAAAAG. Based on the CDR3 plus reference TRBV7-8 and TRBJ2-2, the full variable domain is GAGVSQSPRYKVAKRGQDVALRCDPISGHVSLFWYQQALGQGPEFLTYFQNEAQLDKSGLPSDRFFAERPEGSVSTLKIQRTQQEDSAVYLCASSLGQEDWDTEKLFFGEGSRLTVL.

For this clone: The sequenced fragment ends 3 residues before the CDR3 boundary, so the rest is inferred from the germline J gene. V is TRBV10-2 and J is TRBJ2-7; tentative D call: TRBD1 (5 bases). The CDR3 contains 13 residues. Trimming left V 2 bases short and J 6 bases short, with 11 bases between. CDR1 is WSHSY, CDR2 SAAADI, per germline. Here the CDR3 reads CASSEGRVREQYF. The sequenced part of the CDR3 DNA is TGCGCCAGCAGTGAGGGCAGGGTGCGCGAG.

Worth noting for this clone: The read ends 3 residues before the CDR3 terminus; that terminus is restored from the germline J gene. The chain combines TRBV7-2 with TRBJ2-1; D is uncertain. The CDR3 runs to 15 residues. The germline V gene encodes CDR1 SGHTA and CDR2 FQGNSA. V shed 4 bases and J shed 5 bases, with 15 bases lying between them. This CDR3 is CASSSTQVINNEQFF. The sequenced CDR3 bases are TGTGCCAGCAGCTCTACTCAGGTGATAAACAATGAG.

Concerning this clone itself: Read sequence stops 3 residues before the CDR3 end, and the germline J gene provides the missing end. This chain joins TRBV20-1 and TRBJ2-7; TRBD2 matches at 10 bases. The CDR3 extends over 14 amino acids. V trimming: 3 bases; J trimming: 4 bases; junction bases outside the gene matches: 6. Germline-derived CDR1 and CDR2 are DFQATT and SNEGSKA (reference sequence). CDR3 DNA, as far as it was read: TGCAGTGCTAGGTCTAGCGGGAGTTGGTACGAG. Amino acids: CSARSSGSWYE. The whole CDR3 is CSARSSGSWYEQYF.

Note on this clone: The sequenced fragment ends 3 residues before the CDR3 boundary, so the rest is inferred from the germline J gene. The V call is TRBV2, the J call TRBJ1-6; TRBD1 matches 10 bases. Germline-derived CDR1 and CDR2 are SNHLY and FYNNEI. V was clipped by 10 bases and J by 7 bases; unmatched bases: 7. The CDR3 loop spans 14 amino acids. CDR3 loop: CATGTGVENSPLHF. The CDR3 DNA, read in part, is TGTGCCACCGGGACAGGGGTGGAAAATTCACCC.

Comment on this clone: The sequence runs out 3 residues before the end of the CDR3; the remainder is reconstructed from the germline J gene. The chain links TRBV5-1 to TRBJ2-7; 8 positions agree with TRBD2. The CDR3 is 14 residues long. The germline CDR1 and CDR2 sequences are SGHRS and YFSETQ. Trimming removed 5 bases from V and 3 bases from J; junction bases left unmatched: 7. CDR3 DNA (partial): TGCGCCAGCAGAGATAGCGGGAATATCTACGAG. It yields the protein CASRDSGNIYE. The whole CDR3 protein is CASRDSGNIYEQYF.

Note on this clone: Coverage ceases 3 residues before the CDR3 finishes, and the germline J gene fills in the end. The V gene is TRBV11-2, the J gene TRBJ2-1; D not certain. Germline values: CDR1 SGHAT, CDR2 FQNNGV. The CDR3 is 14 residues long. V gave up 5 bases and J gave up 9 bases, with 17 bases separating them. The DNA read from the CDR3 is TGTGCCAGCAGCGCGGCGGAGTATTTAGTTGAG. Protein: CASSAAEYLVE. The entire CDR3 protein reads CASSAAEYLVEQFF.

Remarks on this clone: The observed sequence ends 3 residues before the CDR3 terminus, with the missing tail filled in from the germline J gene. The chain combines TRBV7-9 with TRBJ2-7; D unresolved. The CDR3 has 13 residues. The germline V and J ends were trimmed by 0 bases and 1 base, with 4 bases remaining between them. Germline-derived CDR1 and CDR2 are SEHNR and FQNEAQ (reference sequence). CDR3 in amino acids: CASSLAQSYEQYF. The sequenced part of the CDR3 DNA is TGTGCCAGCAGCTTAGCCCAGTCCTACGAG.

Concerning this clone: Read sequence stops 3 residues before the CDR3 end, and the germline J gene provides the missing end. This chain uses TRBV7-2 with TRBJ1-1; TRBD1 might be the D (5 bases). CDR3 length: 12 amino acids. Germline V CDR1 and CDR2: SGHTA, FQGNSA. CDR3 DNA (partial): TGTGCCAGCAGCGGGACTAGCGGGAGA. It translates to CASSGTSGR. The complete CDR3 reads CASSGTSGRAFF. Full variable domain (missing parts from reference TRBV7-2 and TRBJ1-1): GAGVSQSPSNKVTEKGKDVELRCDPISGHTALYWYRQSLGQGLEFLIYFQGNSAPDKSGLPSDRFSAERTGGSVSTLTIQRTQQEDSAVYLCASSGTSGRAFFGQGTRLTVV.

As for this clone: The read ends 3 residues early relative to the CDR3; the germline J gene fills the gap. The chain employs TRBV29-1 and TRBJ1-1; possibly TRBD1 for D (5 bases). The CDR3 is 13 residues long. With 6 bases removed from V and 3 bases from J, the gap between germline ends came to 14 bases. The germline gives CDR1 SQVTM, CDR2 ANQGSEA. CDR3 DNA (partial): TGCAGCGTCCCGGGACTCGGGCACACTGAA. Translating gives CSVPGLGHTE. The CDR3 reads in full as CSVPGLGHTEAFF. The full variable domain, with the rest looked up from reference TRBV29-1 and TRBJ1-1, is SAVISQKPSRDICQRGTSLTIQCQVDSQVTMMFWYRQQPGQSLTLIATANQGSEATYESGFVIDKFPISRPNLTFSTLTVSNMSPEDSSIYLCSVPGLGHTEAFFGQGTRLTVV.